This T cell receptor (beta chain) was found in a study of blood T cell repertoires in COVID-19. Whole-study context: Acute-phase and convalescent COVID-19 samples originated in the United States, Italy and Spain. The cDNA or gDNA used as material had been derived from T cells, B-cell-depleted T cells, or PBMCs.

Original processing notes: Amplification from reference gene primers served as the basis for estimated nucleated cell counts. The method was immunoSEQ multiplex PCR; TCRdb's version includes in-frame clones alone and lacks a portion of them. That table furnishes V, J and clone size, whereas the DNA furnished D and trimming. Among about 160,000 clones listed, 85% to 90% were seen once. CDR3 length: 13 amino acids. Germline V gene data show CDR1 as SEHNR and CDR2 as FQNEAQ (reference sequence). The germline V and J ends were trimmed by 5 bases and 4 bases, with 11 bases remaining between them. The chain recombines TRBV7-9 with TRBJ2-5; D possibly corresponds to TRBD1 (5 bases). This receptor was taken from an older woman with acute or convalescent COVID-19. The sample was peripheral blood. The CDR3 DNA reads TGTGCCAGCAGCCCCAGGGAAAGAGAGACCCAGTACTTC. Translation gives CASSPRERETQYF.